This TCR beta chain comes out of a study of OX40 agonist ivuxolimab in advanced cancers. Study overall: Dose-escalation patients had hepatocellular carcinoma, melanoma, renal cell or head and neck cancer.

Germline V gives CDR1 KGHSH, CDR2 LQKENI. CDR3 length: 15 residues. Deletions cut 3 bases from V and 0 bases from J, with 8 bases between. Study-level findings and limits: Compared with CD4+, CD8+ T cells on average had more expanded clones.

Measured with immunoSEQ multiplex PCR; TCRdb has only the in-frame clones, and not every one. The sample consists of 70,000 to 85,000 clones, just over 90% of them appearing once. The count of this clone is one. Antigen unknown. The sequenced sample was CD4+ or CD8+ T cells sorted from blood, obtained in a trial of the OX40 agonist ivuxolimab. The rearrangement links TRBV18 to TRBJ2-2; D is perhaps TRBD2 (5 bases). The sequence was obtained from an adult with an advanced solid tumor such as melanoma, head and neck, liver or kidney cancer. The CDR3 protein is CASSPSVPNTGELFF. Here the CDR3 DNA reads TGTGCCAGCTCACCTAGCGTTCCGAACACCGGGGAGCTGTTTTTT.